This T cell receptor beta chain was recorded in a study of OX40 agonist ivuxolimab in advanced cancers. Study-level background: Patients were treated with ivuxolimab, an agonistic anti-OX40 (CD134) antibody. The study enrolled dose-escalation patients with hepatocellular carcinoma, melanoma, renal cell or head and neck cancer.

There are 14 residues in the CDR3. CDR1 is SGHDT, CDR2 YYEEEE, per germline. The V end was cut by 4 bases, the J end by 5 bases, with 10 bases between. TCRdb's table, derived via immunoSEQ multiplex PCR, lists solely in-frame clones and lacks some. The sample carries fewer than 45,000 clones, 74% recorded once. Details on this clone: The antigen remains unidentified.

Study conclusions and caveats: The authors also found low normalized T-cell clonal expansion in some nonresponders. Among the lowest levels of clonal expansion were found in partial responders at 0.1-3.0 mg/kg.

The origin of this receptor is an adult with an advanced solid tumor such as melanoma, head and neck, liver or kidney cancer. The sequencing used CD4+ or CD8+ T cells sorted from blood, collected in a trial of the OX40 agonist ivuxolimab. The chain couples TRBV5-6 to TRBJ1-6; D unresolved. CDR3 nucleotides: TGTGCCAGCAGCCGTGGGAGCCATAATTCACCCCTCCACTTT. It is translated as CASSRGSHNSPLHF.